The entry below describes one T cell receptor (beta chain). This specimen comes from a study of OX40 agonist ivuxolimab in advanced cancers. Only in-frame clones appear in the TCRdb table, and some are missing; sequencing was by immunoSEQ multiplex PCR. This table holds some 64,000 clones, about 88% found once. Germline V gives CDR1 SGHRS, CDR2 YFSETQ. The CDR3 is 15 amino acids. The V gene lost 5 bases and the J gene lost 4 bases, with 16 bases spanning the gap. Systemic immunosuppression or a history of autoimmune disease excluded patients. This chain links TRBV5-1 with TRBJ1-5; the D gene is possibly TRBD1 (6 bases). This TCR came from an adult with an advanced solid tumor such as melanoma, head and neck, liver or kidney cancer. This specimen consisted of CD4+ or CD8+ T cells sorted from blood, obtained in a trial of the OX40 agonist ivuxolimab. The CDR3 DNA follows: TGCGCCAGCAGTCTACAGGGTTTGGGGAATCAGCCCCAGCATTTT. This sequence encodes CASSLQGLGNQPQHF.